The source of this T cell receptor (beta chain) is a study of chemoradiotherapy in HPV16-positive cancers. This CDR3 contains 15 residues. Germline CDR1 and CDR2: SGHTA and FQGTGA. Deletions cut 5 bases from V and 1 base from J, with 11 bases between. Repertoires were sampled repeatedly during chemoradiotherapy. The assay was immunoSEQ multiplex PCR, and TCRdb's table has in-frame clones only and misses some. The sample holds 20,000 to 30,000 clones, approximately 93% seen once. The chain links TRBV7-3 to TRBJ2-2; D is ambiguous. This receptor was obtained from a human donor with HPV-associated anogenital cancer. The biological material was taken from a patient who underwent chemoradiotherapy. CDR3 in amino acids: CASSPQTVNTGELFF. The CDR3 coding sequence is TGTGCCAGCAGCCCTCAAACGGTGAACACCGGGGAGCTGTTTTTT.